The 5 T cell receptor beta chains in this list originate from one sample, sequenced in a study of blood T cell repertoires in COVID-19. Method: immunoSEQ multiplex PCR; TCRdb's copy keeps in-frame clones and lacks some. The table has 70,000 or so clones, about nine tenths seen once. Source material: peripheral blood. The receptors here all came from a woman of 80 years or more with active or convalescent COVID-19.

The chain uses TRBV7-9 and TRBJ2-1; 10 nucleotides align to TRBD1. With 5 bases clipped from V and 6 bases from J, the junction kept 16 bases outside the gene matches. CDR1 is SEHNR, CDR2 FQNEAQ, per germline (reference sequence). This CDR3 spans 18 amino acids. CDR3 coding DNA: TGTGCCAGCAGCATACAACGCCTCCGGGACAGGGGAGCCAATGAGCAGTTCTTC. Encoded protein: CASSIQRLRDRGANEQFF.

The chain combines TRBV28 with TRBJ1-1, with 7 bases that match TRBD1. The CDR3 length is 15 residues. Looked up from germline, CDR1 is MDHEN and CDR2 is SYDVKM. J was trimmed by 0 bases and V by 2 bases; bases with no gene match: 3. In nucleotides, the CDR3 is TGTGCCAGCAGTTTACTGGGACAGATGAACACTGAAGCTTTCTTT. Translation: CASSLLGQMNTEAFF.

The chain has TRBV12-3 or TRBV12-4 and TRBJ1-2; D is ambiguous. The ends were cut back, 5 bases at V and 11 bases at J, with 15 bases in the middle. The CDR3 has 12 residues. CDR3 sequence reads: CASSTMRSPYTF. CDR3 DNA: TGTGCCAGCAGTACAATGAGGTCTCCTTACACCTTC.

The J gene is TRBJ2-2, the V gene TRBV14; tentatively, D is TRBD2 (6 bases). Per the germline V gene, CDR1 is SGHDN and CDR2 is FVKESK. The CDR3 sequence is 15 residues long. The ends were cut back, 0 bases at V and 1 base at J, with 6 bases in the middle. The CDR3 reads CASSQERGNTGELFF. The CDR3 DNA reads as TGTGCCAGCAGCCAAGAGCGGGGGAACACCGGGGAGCTGTTTTTT.

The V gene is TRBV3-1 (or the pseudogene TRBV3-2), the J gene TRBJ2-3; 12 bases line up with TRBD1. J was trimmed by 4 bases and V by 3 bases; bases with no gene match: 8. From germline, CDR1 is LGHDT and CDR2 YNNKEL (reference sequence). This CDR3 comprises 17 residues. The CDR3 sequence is CASSHLGTGGISDTQYF. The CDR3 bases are TGTGCCAGCAGCCACCTGGGGACAGGGGGCATTTCAGATACGCAGTATTTT.